These T cell receptor beta chains were read from a single sample in a study of T-cell reconstitution after alpha-beta-depleted transplantation in children. TCRdb analysed the PCR reads with MiXCR anew, one entry per CDR3 protein. Of 600,000 to 700,000 distinct CDR3 sequences listed, 13% were seen once; the top ten hold approximately 0.8%. The sequencing here drew on PBMCs, taken before TCRalphabeta/CD19-depleted stem cell transplant. These receptors all stem from a girl aged 2-10 years with congenital amegakaryocytic thrombocytopenia, due to receive a stem cell transplant. Both conserved end residues are trimmed from each CDR3. A D gene is named only where the DNA matches it firmly.

d_call cdr3_length v_call cdr3_aa
TRBD1 14 TRBV5-1 ASSLGLRDRDWEQY
NA 13 TRBV20-1 SALPGRPENEKLF
TRBD1 13 TRBV5-1 ASSQDRGDTDTQY
NA 14 TRBV15 ATSSVIRGSGDTQY
NA 12 TRBV12-3/TRBV12-4 ASSFDRFHGELF
TRBD1 12 TRBV29-1 SQTQGTGFNEQF
NA 13 TRBV7-6 ASSLVGATNEKLF
NA 12 TRBV20-1 SAREARVRNEQF
NA 11 TRBV7-3 ASSLTVETEAF
NA 13 TRBV6-1 ASSEGGLRSYEQY
TRBD1 11 TRBV20-1 SARGGTDYGYT
TRBD2 15 TRBV28 ASRLLRSLLADNEQF
TRBD2 16 TRBV15 ATSSLLAGDTPTYEQY
TRBD2 14 TRBV6-2/TRBV6-3 ASSYSTSGSYHEQY
NA 13 TRBV5-1 ASSEFAQAPDTQY
NA 12 TRBV30 AWSTSWAGWEQY
TRBD1 11 TRBV12-3/TRBV12-4 ASRGDSPYGYT
NA 10 TRBV19 ASSDRSRELF
NA 11 TRBV29-1 SVAEDGNTEAF
NA 12 TRBV12-3/TRBV12-4 ASSRDSLSNEQF
TRBD1 15 TRBV7-9 AIPGNSVGGDYNEQF
NA 15 TRBV12-3/TRBV12-4 ASSLGHRGRAKNIQY
NA 10 TRBV29-1 SVVGEEVSLF
NA 10 TRBV12-3/TRBV12-4 AGADSSYGYT
TRBD2 13 TRBV12-3/TRBV12-4 ASHLAGISYNEQF
TRBD1 12 TRBV5-1 ASSLRTGKAEAF
TRBD1 10 TRBV29-1 SVGQGAVGYT
NA 11 TRBV29-1 SVASGRSYEQY
TRBD2 14 TRBV11-2 ASSRGVGTTTETQY
TRBD1 16 TRBV6-2/TRBV6-3 ASREDRFSFGPNNEQF
NA 13 TRBV20-1 SARDRVRAYAEAF
NA 11 TRBV5-1 ASKEGIEVEQF
TRBD2 16 TRBV6-1 ASRWTSGRGSWWYEQY
TRBD1 14 TRBV3-1 ASSHRDRGRTGELF
NA 14 TRBV27 ASTARAHSSYNEQF
NA 13 TRBV28 ASSLAGFPPDTQY
NA 12 TRBV25-1 ASGDGAFFYEQY
TRBD2 14 TRBV4-1 ASSQGAGGRAYEQY
TRBD2 13 TRBV12-3/TRBV12-4 ASIISGKIADTQY
TRBD2 16 TRBV7-3 ASSLNPSSGRNTGELF
NA 11 TRBV7-2 ASSLIAREKLF
NA 11 TRBV7-3 ASSLGSRDIQY
TRBD1 13 TRBV7-9 ASSSPAGTDEKLF
NA 14 TRBV15 ATSRDSPPRQLQAF
TRBD2 13 TRBV20-1 SAATRDYSTDTQY
NA 12 TRBV25-1 ASSEYSLAETQY
TRBD1 15 TRBV29-1 SVGITRQGTSTDTQY
NA 10 TRBV28 ASSLKSYTQY
TRBD2 15 TRBV14 ASSQEGASGSNPTQY
TRBD2 10 TRBV6-1 ASGTSGYEQY
TRBD1 13 TRBV12-3/TRBV12-4 ASSSDRGFWYEQF
NA 12 TRBV11-2 ASSLDWGLDEQY
TRBD1 13 TRBV20-1 SARDPQGALSGYT
TRBD2 14 TRBV5-1 ASSLNSGLEHNEQF
NA 10 TRBV27 ASSGLNQPQH
NA 11 TRBV7-8 ASSPPLEFEQY
NA 9 TRBV28 ASSSFRGYT